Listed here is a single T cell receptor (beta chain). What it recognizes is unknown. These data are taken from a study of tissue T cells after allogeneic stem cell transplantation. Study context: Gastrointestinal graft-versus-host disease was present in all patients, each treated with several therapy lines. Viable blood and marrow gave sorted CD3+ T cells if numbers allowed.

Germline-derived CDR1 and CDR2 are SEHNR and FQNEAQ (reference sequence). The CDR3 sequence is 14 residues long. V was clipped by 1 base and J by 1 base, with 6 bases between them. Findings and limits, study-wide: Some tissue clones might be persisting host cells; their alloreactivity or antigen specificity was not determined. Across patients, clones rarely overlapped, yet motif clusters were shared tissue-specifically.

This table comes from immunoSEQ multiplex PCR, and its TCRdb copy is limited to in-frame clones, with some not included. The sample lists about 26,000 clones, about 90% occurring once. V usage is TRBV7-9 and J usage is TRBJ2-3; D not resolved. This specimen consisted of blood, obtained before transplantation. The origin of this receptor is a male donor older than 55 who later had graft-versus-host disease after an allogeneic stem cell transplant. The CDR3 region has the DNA TGTGCCAGCAGCTTAGTGGCCCGCACAGATACGCAGTATTTT. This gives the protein CASSLVARTDTQYF.